Given below is one T cell receptor beta chain in context. Treatment in this sample: around 19 received Ad26.COV2.S at low or high dose, single or two shots; about 5 received placebo; per-sample allocation not given. The samples date from day 63 after the first vaccine or placebo injection. This sample was included in a study of Ad26.COV2.S vaccination and SARS-CoV-2 variants. The assay was immunoSEQ multiplex PCR, and TCRdb's table has in-frame clones only and misses some. The profile shows more than 250,000 clones, more than 70% of them singletons. This CDR3 region has 14 residues. The ends were cut back, 0 bases at V and 3 bases at J, with 9 bases in the middle. Per germline, CDR1 SGHAT and CDR2 FQNNGV.

The rearrangement links TRBV11-2 to TRBJ2-7; D uncertain. This sequence originates from a person aged 18-60 years who received the Ad26.COV2.S COVID-19 vaccine or a placebo. The sample here was peripheral blood, taken in a trial of Ad26.COV2.S vaccine versus placebo. Written as DNA, the CDR3 is TGTGCCAGCAGCTTAGATAACCTGTTCTACGAGCAGTACTTC. It codes for CASSLDNLFYEQYF. Looking up the rest from reference TRBV11-2 and TRBJ2-7 gives the full variable domain: EAGVAQSPRYKIIEKRQSVAFWCNPISGHATLYWYQQILGQGPKLLIQFQNNGVVDDSQLPKDRFSAERLKGVDSTLKIQPAKLEDSAVYLCASSLDNLFYEQYFGPGTRLTVT.